The entry below gives a single T cell receptor beta chain sequence along with its context. TCRdb re-called the 5' RACE reads with MiXCR, one entry per CDR3 protein. The table records 130,000 or so distinct CDR3 sequences, about 16% of them present only once. The sample belongs to a study of T cells after yellow fever vaccination. This TCR was recovered from a man aged 18 to 30 who received the YFV17D yellow fever vaccine. Source: CD8+ T cells sorted from PBMCs, taken 5 days after the yellow fever booster vaccination.

The CDR3: CASSHLRQGRNSPLHF. As DNA, the CDR3 is TGCGCCAGCAGCCATCTCAGGCAGGGGCGGAATTCACCCCTCCACTTT. V is TRBV4-1 and J is TRBJ1-6; D is possibly TRBD1 (6 bases). Deletions cut 3 bases from V and 7 bases from J, with 16 bases between. This CDR3 has 16 residues. Germline CDR1 is MGHRA and CDR2 is YSYEKL.